This TCR beta chain was observed in a study of cytomegalovirus exposure and HLA in healthy donors. Notes on the study in general: Clonal expansion was found to be greater in HLA-associated TCR beta chains than in equally common others in a later analysis. Among TCR beta chains, those listed as cytomegalovirus-associated numbered over 150.

The PCR employed 60 Vbeta primers together with 13 Jbeta primers. Repertoires were generated with immunoSEQ multiplex PCR, while TCRdb's copy carries only in-frame clones and drops some. The table for this sample gives 45,000 to 70,000 clones. Comments on this clone: Antigen: not known.

Sequencing used PBMCs. This clonotype was obtained from a woman aged 25 to 39 in good health and CMV-seropositive.

The DNA of the CDR3 is TGCAGCGTTATTGGGCAGACGGAAGCTTTCTTT. Protein sequence: CSVIGQTEAFF. The chain uses TRBV29-1 and TRBJ1-1; no clear D. V lost 5 bases and J lost 8, with 12 bases in between. Germline assignment: CDR1 SQVTM and CDR2 ANQGSEA. The CDR3 contains 11 residues.